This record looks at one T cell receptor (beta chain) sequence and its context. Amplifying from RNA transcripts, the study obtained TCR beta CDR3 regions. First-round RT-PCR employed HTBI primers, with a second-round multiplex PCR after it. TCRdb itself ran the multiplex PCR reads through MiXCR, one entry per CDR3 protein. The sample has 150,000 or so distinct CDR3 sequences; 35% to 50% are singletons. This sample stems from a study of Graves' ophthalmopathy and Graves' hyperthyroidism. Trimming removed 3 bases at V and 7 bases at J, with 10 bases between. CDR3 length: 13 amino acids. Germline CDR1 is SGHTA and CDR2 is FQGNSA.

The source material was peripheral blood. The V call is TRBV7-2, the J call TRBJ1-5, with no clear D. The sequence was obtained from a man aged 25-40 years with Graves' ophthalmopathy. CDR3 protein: CASSLNYPQPQHF. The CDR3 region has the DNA TGTGCCAGCAGCTTGAATTATCCCCAGCCCCAGCATTTT. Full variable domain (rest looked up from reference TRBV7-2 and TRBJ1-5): GAGVSQSPSNKVTEKGKDVELRCDPISGHTALYWYRQSLGQGLEFLIYFQGNSAPDKSGLPSDRFSAERTGGSVSTLTIQRTQQEDSAVYLCASSLNYPQPQHFGDGTRLSIL.